What follows is one T cell receptor beta chain and its context. The antigen remains unidentified. This sample was included in a study of blood T cells in healthy people across ages. Germline V lookup: CDR1 SGHRS, CDR2 YFSETQ. The CDR3 is made up of 9 amino acids. Trimming shortened V by 7 bases and J by 9 bases, and 7 bases separated the two germline ends. Overall study results and limits: The study found more naive CD4+ cells and higher diversity in long-lived than aged donors.

There were at least 5.5 micrograms of total RNA extracted from every sample. PCR was performed a second time for about 6 to 12 cycles using a sample-barcoded 5' primer and a J-beta primer mix. TCRdb re-called the 5' RACE reads with MiXCR, one entry per CDR3 protein. The sample contains over 1,500,000 distinct CDR3 sequences, approximately 50% of which appear only once. Material for sequencing was blood. This chain connects TRBV5-1 to TRBJ1-2; D not certain. This TCR came from a woman aged 40 to 49 in good health. CDR3 sequence reads: CASVVSYTF. The DNA of the CDR3 is TGCGCCAGCGTTGTAAGCTACACCTTC.